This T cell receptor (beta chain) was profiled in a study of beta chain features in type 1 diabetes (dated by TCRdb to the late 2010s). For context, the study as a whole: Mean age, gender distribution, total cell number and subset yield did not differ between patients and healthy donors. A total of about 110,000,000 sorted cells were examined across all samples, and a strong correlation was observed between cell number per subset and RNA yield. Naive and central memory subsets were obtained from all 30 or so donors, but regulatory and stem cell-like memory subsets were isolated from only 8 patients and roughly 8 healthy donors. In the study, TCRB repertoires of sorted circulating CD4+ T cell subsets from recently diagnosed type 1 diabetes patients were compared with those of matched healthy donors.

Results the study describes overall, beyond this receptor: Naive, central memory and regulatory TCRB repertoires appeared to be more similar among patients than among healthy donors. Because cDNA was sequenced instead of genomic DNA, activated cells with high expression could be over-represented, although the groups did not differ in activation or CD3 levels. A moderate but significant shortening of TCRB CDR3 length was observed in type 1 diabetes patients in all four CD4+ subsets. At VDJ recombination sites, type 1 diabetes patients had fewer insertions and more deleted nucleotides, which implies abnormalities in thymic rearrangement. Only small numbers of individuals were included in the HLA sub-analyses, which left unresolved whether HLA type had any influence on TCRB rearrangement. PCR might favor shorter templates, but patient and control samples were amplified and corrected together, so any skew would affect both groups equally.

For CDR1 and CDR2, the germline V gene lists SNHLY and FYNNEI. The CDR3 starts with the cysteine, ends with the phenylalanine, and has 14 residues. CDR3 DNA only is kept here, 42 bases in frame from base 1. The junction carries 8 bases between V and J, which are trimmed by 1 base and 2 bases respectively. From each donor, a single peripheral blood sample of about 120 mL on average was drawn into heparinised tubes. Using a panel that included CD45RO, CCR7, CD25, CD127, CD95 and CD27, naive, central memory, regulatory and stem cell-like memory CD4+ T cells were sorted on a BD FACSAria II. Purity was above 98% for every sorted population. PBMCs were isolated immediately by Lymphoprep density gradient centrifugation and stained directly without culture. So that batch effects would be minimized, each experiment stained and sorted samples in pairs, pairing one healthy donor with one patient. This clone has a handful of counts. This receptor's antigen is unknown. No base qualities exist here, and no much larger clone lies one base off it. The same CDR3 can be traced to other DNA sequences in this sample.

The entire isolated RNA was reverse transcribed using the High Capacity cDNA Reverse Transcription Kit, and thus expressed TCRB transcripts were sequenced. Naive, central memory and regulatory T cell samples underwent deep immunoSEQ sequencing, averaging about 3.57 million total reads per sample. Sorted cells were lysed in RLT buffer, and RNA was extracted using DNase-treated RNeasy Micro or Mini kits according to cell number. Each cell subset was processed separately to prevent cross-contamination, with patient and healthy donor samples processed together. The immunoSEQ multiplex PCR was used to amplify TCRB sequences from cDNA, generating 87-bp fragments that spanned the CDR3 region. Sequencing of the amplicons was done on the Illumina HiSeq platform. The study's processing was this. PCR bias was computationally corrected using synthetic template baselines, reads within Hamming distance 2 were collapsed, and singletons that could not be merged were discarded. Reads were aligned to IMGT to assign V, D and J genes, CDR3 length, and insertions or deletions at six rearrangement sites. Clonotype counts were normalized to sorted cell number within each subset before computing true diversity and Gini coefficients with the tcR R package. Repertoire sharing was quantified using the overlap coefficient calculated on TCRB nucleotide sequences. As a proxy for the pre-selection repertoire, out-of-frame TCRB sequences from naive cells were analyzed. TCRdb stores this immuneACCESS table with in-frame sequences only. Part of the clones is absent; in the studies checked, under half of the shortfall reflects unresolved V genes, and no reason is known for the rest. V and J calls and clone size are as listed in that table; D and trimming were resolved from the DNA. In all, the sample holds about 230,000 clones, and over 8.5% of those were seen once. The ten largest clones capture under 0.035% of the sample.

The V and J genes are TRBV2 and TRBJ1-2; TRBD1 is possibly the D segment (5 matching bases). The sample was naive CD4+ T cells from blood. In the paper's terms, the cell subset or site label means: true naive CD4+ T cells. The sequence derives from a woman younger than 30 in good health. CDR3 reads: CASSEVGGNYGYTF. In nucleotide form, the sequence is TGTGCCAGCAGTGAAGTCGGGGGAAACTATGGCTACACCTTC.